The clone carrying this TCR beta chain was counted a few times. What it recognizes is unknown. Using a J-beta primer mix together with a sample-barcoded 5' primer, a second PCR was run for about 6 to 11 cycles. TCRdb reanalysed the 5' RACE reads using MiXCR and keeps one entry per CDR3 protein. The sample includes 800,000 to 950,000 distinct CDR3 sequences, about 27% of them seen just once. This entry is derived from a study of blood T cells in healthy people across ages. Overall study results and limits: Strong correlation linked observed beta diversity and percent naive T cells. No one knew whether donors had CMV, which possibly confounded expanded clonotype changes.

From germline, CDR1 is SGDLS and CDR2 YYNGEE. V lost 2 bases to trimming and J lost 4 bases; unmatched junction nucleotides: 11. The CDR3 has 17 amino acids. Russia was home to the donors, healthy Caucasian individuals aged about 6 to 100. Per-sample PBMC isolation yielded at least 6.5 million cells. This same sample was also part of a study on T cells of mothers and their children.

This clonotype was sampled from a woman aged 40 to 55 in good health. The sample consisted of blood. The rearrangement uses TRBV9 and TRBJ2-1; 8 bases are shared with TRBD2. The CDR3 DNA follows: TGTGCCAGCAGCGTCCTTAGCGGGGAGTTAGGATACAATGAGCAGTTCTTC. Its translation: CASSVLSGELGYNEQFF.